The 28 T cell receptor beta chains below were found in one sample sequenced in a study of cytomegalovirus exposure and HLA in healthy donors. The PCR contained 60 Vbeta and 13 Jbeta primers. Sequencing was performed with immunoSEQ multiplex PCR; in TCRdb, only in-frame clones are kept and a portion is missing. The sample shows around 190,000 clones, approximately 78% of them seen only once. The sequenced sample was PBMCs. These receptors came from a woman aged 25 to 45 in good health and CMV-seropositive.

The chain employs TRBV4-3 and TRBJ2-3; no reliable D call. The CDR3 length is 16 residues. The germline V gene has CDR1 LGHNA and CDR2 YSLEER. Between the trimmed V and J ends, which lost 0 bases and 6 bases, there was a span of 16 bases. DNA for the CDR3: TGCGCCAGCAGCCAAGATTTGTGGCCCCGTTCCGATACGCAGTATTTT. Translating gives CASSQDLWPRSDTQYF.

In DNA, the CDR3 is TGTGCCAGCAGTTACTCGAAAGCGGAGGGGTTGGATACGCAGTATTTT. Residues: CASSYSKAEGLDTQYF. The V gene is TRBV6-5, the J gene TRBJ2-3; possibly TRBD2 for D (6 bases). Germline-derived CDR1 and CDR2 are MNHEY and SVGAGI. The CDR3 has 16 residues. Trimming took 0 bases from V and 6 from J, leaving 16 bases between them.

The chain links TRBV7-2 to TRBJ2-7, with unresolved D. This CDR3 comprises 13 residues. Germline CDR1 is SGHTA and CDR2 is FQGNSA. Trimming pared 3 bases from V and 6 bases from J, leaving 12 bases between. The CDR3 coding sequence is TGTGCCAGCAGCTTGAGGTTTATCGCCGAGCAGTACTTC. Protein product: CASSLRFIAEQYF.

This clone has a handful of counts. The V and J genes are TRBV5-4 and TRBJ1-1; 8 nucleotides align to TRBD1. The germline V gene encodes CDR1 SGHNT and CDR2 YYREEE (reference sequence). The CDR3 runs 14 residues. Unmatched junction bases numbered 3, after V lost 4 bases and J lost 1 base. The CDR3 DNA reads TGTGCCAGCAGCCATGACAGGGGGAACACTGAAGCTTTCTTT. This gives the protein CASSHDRGNTEAFF. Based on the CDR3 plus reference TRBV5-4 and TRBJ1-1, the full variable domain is ETGVTQSPTHLIKTRGQQVTLRCSSQSGHNTVSWYQQALGQGPQFIFQYYREEENGRGNFPPRFSGLQFPNYSSELNVNALELDDSALYLCASSHDRGNTEAFFGQGTRLTVV.

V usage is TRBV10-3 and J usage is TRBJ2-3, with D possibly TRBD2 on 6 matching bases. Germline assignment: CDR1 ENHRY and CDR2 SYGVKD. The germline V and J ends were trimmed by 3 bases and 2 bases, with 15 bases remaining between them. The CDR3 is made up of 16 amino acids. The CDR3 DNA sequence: TGTGCCATCAGTGAAGAGCGGGTCCCCCCCACAGATACGCAGTATTTT. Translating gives CAISEERVPPTDTQYF.

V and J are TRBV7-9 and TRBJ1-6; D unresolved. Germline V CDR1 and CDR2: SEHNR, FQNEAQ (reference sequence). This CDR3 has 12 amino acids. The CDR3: CSARGPNSPLHF. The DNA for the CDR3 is TGTTCCGCCCGAGGGCCTAATTCACCCCTCCACTTT.

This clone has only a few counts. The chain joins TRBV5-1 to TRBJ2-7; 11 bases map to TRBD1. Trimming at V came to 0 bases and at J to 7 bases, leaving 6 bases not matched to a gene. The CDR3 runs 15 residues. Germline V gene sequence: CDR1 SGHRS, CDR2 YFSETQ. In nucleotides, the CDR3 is TGCGCCAGCAGCTTGGGCGGACAGGGGGCTGGGGAGCAGTACTTC. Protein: CASSLGGQGAGEQYF.

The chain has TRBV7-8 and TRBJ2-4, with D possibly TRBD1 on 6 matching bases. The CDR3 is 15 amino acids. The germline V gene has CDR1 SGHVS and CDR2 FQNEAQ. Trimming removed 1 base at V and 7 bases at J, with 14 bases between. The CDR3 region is CASSLGDFRGNIQYF. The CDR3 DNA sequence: TGTGCCAGCAGCTTAGGTGACTTTAGGGGGAACATTCAGTACTTC.

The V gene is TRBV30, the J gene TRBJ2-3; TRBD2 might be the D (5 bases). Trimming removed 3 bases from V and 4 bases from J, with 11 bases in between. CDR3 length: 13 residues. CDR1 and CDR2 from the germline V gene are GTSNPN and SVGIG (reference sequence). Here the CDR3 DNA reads TGTGCCTGGAGCGGCCGGCGGGCAGATACGCAGTATTTT. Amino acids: CAWSGRRADTQYF.

As DNA, the CDR3 is TGTGCCAGCAGCCCGACCCGAGACAGTGAAGCTTTCTTT. It translates to CASSPTRDSEAFF. The rearrangement links TRBV7-9 to TRBJ1-1; perhaps TRBD1 as D (5 bases). The CDR3 contains 13 residues. With 5 bases removed from V and 7 bases from J, the gap between germline ends came to 14 bases. Germline V gives CDR1 SEHNR, CDR2 FQNEAQ (reference sequence).

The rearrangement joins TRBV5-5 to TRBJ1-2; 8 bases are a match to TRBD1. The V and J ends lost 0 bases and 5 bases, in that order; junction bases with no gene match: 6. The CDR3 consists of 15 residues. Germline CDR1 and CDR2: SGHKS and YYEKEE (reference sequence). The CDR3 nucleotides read TGTGCCAGCAGCTTGGCTCCCCAGGGGGCTTATGGCTACACCTTC. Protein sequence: CASSLAPQGAYGYTF. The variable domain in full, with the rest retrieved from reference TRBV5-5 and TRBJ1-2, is DAGVTQSPTHLIKTRGQQVTLRCSPISGHKSVSWYQQVLGQGPQFIFQYYEKEERGRGNFPDRFSARQFPNYSSELNVNALLLGDSALYLCASSLAPQGAYGYTFGSGTRLTVV.

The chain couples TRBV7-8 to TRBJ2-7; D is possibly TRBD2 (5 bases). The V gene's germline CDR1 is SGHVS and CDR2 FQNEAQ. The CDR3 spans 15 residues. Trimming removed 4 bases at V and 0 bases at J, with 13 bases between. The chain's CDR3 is CASSSWTVSSYEQYF. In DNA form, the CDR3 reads TGTGCCAGCAGCTCCTGGACTGTTTCCTCCTACGAGCAGTACTTC.

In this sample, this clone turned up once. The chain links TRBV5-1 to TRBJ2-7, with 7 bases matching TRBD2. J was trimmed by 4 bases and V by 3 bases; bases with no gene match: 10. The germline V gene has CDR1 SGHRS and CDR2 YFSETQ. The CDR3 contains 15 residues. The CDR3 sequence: CASSSRVGGGYEQYF. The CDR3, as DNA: TGCGCCAGCAGCTCCCGGGTAGGCGGGGGTTACGAGCAGTACTTC.

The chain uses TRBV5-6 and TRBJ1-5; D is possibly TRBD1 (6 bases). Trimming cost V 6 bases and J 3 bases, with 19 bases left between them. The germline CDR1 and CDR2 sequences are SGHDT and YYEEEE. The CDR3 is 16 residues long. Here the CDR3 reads CASTKMGHLNNQPQHF. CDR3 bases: TGTGCCAGCACTAAAATGGGACACCTTAACAATCAGCCCCAGCATTTT.

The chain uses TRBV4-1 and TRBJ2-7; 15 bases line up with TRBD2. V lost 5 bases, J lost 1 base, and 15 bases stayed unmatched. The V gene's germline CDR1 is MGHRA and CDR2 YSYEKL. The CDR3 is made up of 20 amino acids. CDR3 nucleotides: TGCGCCAGCAGCTTCCTCCCGGGACTAGCGGGGGGCCTCGGATCCTACGAGCAGTACTTC. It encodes CASSFLPGLAGGLGSYEQYF.

CDR3 nucleotide sequence: TGTGCCAGCAGCTTAGCTTACCCGAGCGATGAGCAGTTCTTC. The encoded protein is CASSLAYPSDEQFF. The V and J genes are TRBV7-8 and TRBJ2-1, with unresolved D. The V gene lost 0 bases and the J gene lost 8 bases, with 11 bases spanning the gap. CDR1 is SGHVS, CDR2 FQNEAQ, per germline. The CDR3 extends over 14 amino acids.

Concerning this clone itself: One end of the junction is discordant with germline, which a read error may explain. CDR3 in amino acids: CSSSLTGQGNSPLHF. DNA of the CDR3: TGTTCCAGCAGCTTAACGGGACAGGGTAATTCACCCCTCCACTTT. The rearrangement joins TRBV7-9 to TRBJ1-6; 9 bases map to TRBD1. The CDR3 is made up of 15 amino acids. Germline V gene sequence: CDR1 SEHNR, CDR2 FQNEAQ (reference sequence).

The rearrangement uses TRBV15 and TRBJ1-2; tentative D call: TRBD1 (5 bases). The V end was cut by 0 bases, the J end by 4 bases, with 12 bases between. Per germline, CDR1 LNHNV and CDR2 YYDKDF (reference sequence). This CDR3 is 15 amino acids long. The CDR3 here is CATSREGRVSYGYTF. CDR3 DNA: TGTGCCACCAGCAGAGAGGGCAGGGTGTCCTATGGCTACACCTTC.

This chain's CDR3 is CASSQRTRDEQFF. CDR3 coding DNA: TGTGCCAGCAGCCAGCGGACTAGGGATGAGCAGTTCTTC. The genes are TRBV4-2 and TRBJ2-1, with 7 bases fitting TRBD2. The CDR3 covers 13 residues. Germline V gene lookup returns CDR1 LGHNA and CDR2 YNFKEQ. Losses at the gene ends were 3 bases for V and 8 bases for J; bases not matched to a gene: 4.

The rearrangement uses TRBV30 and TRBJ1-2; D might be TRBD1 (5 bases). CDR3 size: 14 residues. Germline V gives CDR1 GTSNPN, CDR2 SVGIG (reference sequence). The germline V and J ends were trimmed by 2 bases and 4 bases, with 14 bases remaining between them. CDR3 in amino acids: CAWSNGEGLYGYTF. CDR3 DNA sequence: TGTGCCTGGAGTAACGGGGAGGGACTCTATGGCTACACCTTC.

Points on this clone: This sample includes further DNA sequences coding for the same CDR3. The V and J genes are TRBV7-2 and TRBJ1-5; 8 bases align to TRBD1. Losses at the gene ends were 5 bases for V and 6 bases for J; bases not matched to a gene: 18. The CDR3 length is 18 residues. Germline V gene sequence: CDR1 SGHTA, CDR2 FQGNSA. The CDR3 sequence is CASSLGAVAGGSGQPQHF. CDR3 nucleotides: TGTGCCAGCAGCCTAGGGGCTGTGGCAGGGGGCTCGGGTCAGCCCCAGCATTTT. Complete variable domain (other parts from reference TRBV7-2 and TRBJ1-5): GAGVSQSPSNKVTEKGKDVELRCDPISGHTALYWYRQSLGQGLEFLIYFQGNSAPDKSGLPSDRFSAERTGGSVSTLTIQRTQQEDSAVYLCASSLGAVAGGSGQPQHFGDGTRLSIL.

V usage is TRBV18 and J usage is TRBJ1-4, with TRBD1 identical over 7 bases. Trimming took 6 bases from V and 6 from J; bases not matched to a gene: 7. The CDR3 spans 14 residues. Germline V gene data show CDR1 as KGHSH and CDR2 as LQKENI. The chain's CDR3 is CASSSTGQDEKLFF. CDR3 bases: TGTGCCAGCTCTTCGACAGGGCAGGATGAAAAACTGTTTTTT.

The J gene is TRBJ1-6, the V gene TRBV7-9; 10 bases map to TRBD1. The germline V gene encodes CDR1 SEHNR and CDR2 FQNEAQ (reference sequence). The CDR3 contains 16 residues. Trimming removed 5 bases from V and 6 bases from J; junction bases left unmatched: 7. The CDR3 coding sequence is TGTGCCAGCAGCGCCGAGACAGGGGGCAGTAATTCACCCCTCCACTTT. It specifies CASSAETGGSNSPLHF.

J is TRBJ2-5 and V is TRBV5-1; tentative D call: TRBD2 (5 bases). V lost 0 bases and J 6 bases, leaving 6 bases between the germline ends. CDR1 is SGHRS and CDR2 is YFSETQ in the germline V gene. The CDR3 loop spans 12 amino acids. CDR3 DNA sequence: TGCGCCAGCAGCTTGGCCGGGAAGACCCAGTACTTC. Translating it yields CASSLAGKTQYF.

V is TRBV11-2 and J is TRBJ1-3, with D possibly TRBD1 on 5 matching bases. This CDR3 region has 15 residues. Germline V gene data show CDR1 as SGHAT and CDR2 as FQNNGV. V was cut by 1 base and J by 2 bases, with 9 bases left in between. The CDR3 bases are TGTGCCAGCAGCTTAGTGGGGCAGGCTGGAAACACCATATATTTT. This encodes CASSLVGQAGNTIYF.

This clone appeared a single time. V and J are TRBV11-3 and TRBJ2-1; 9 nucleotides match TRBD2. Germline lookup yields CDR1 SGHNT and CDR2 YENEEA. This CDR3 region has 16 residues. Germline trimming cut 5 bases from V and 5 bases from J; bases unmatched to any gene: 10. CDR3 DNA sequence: TGTGCCAGCAGCCCGTCAGACCCTAGCGGGGACAATGAGCAGTTCTTC. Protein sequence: CASSPSDPSGDNEQFF.

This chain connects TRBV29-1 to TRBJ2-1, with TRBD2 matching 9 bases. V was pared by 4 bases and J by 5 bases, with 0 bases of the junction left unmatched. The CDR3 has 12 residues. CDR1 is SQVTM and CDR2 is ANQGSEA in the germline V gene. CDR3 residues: CSVGLADNEQFF. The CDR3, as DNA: TGCAGCGTTGGACTAGCGGACAATGAGCAGTTCTTC.

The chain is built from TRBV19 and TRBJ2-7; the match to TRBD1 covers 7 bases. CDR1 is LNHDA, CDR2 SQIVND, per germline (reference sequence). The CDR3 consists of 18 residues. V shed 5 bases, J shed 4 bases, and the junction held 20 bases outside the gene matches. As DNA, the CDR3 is TGTGCCAGTAGTGACCCCCTACCACGGACAGGCGACGCTTACGAGCAGTACTTC. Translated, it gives CASSDPLPRTGDAYEQYF.